This T cell receptor beta chain was sequenced for a study of long-term antiretroviral therapy in people with HIV. Study findings and constraints: All time points showed a repertoire dominated by clones expanded before ART. Controls had broader CDR3 length ranges than HIV repertoires did.

In the case of this clone: Its antigen remains unknown.

Researchers ran immunoSEQ v3.0 at survey level. Roughly 35,000-50,000 T-cell genomes per sample were the sequencing target. The table came from immunoSEQ multiplex PCR; TCRdb's copy has only in-frame clones and leaves some out. Among about 29,000 clones listed, about nine tenths were seen once. This sequence was found in a man aged 45-65 years with HIV. The sample here was unsorted PBMCs, taken about 5 years before starting antiretroviral therapy.

The CDR3 sequence: CASSLGADRGETQYF. The CDR3 coding sequence is TGCGCCAGCAGCTTGGGGGCGGACAGGGGAGAGACCCAGTACTTC. The V gene is TRBV5-1, the J gene TRBJ2-5; 9 bases map to TRBD1. The CDR3 has 15 residues. CDR1 is SGHRS, CDR2 YFSETQ, per germline. The junction had 4 bases not matched to a gene; V was cut back by 0 bases and J by 4 bases.